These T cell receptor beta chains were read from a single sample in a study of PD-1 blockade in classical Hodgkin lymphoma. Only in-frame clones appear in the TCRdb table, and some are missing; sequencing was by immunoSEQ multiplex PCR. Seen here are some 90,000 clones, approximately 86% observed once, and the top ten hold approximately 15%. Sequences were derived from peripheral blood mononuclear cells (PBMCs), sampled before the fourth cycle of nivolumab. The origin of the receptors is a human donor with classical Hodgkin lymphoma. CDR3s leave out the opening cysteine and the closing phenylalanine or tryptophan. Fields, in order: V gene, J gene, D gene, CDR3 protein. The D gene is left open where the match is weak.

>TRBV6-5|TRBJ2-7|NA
ASSYNDGYEQY
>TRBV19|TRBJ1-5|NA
ASSLQGLSQPQH
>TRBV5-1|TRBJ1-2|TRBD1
ASSLVVSGGDGYT
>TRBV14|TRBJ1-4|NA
ARNPPLDSGHNEKLF
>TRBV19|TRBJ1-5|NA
ASSAPGGNQPQH
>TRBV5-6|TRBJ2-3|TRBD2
ASSEGLAGVTTDTQY
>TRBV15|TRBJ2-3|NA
ATSREGGTLGDTQY
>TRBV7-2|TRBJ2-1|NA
ASSPRGVPGRNEQF
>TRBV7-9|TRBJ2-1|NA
ASSLVRTNEQF
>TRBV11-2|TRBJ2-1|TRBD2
ASSSGLAGVGEF
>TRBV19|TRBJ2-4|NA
ASSMMKGERLRNIQY
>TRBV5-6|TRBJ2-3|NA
ASSLVALRTDTQY
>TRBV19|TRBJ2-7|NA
ASSRIGPPSYEQY
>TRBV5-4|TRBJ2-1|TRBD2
ASSSRLAGVDEQF
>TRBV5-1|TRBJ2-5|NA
ASSEGGSETQY
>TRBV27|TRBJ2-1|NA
ASRQVPLSYNEQF
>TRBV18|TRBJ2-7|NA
ASSPQTVDEQY
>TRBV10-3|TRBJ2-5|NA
AISRQVGETQY
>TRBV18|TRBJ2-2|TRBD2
ASSPSQLAGTGELF
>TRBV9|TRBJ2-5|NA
ASSVALGRETQY
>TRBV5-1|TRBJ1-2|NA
ASSPGQHPKIYGYT
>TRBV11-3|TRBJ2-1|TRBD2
ASSLSSGSYNEQF
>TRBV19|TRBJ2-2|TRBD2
ASSITRSGRAITGELF
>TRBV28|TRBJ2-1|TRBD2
ASSLGLAGKSSYNEQF
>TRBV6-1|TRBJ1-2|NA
ASSERVRGKNGYT
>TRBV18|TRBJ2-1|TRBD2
ASSASGSYNEQF
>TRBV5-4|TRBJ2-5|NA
ASSWGAAATNQETQY
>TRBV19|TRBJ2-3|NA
ASRPLGTDTQY
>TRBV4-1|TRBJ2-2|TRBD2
ASSNARLAVNTGELF
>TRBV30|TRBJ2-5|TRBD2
AWSIGGSETQY
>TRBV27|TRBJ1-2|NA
ASSLSVRGGGYT
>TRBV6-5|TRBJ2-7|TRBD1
ASRRQGAAYEQY
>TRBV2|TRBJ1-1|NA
ATKGGRNTEAF
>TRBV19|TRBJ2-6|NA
ASSARPNSGANVLT
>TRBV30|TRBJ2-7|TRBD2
AWRSLAGSYHEQY
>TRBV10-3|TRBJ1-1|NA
AISEVTDTEAF
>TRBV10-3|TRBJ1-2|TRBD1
AITLGQGGGYT
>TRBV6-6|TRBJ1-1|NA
ASTQGYTEAF